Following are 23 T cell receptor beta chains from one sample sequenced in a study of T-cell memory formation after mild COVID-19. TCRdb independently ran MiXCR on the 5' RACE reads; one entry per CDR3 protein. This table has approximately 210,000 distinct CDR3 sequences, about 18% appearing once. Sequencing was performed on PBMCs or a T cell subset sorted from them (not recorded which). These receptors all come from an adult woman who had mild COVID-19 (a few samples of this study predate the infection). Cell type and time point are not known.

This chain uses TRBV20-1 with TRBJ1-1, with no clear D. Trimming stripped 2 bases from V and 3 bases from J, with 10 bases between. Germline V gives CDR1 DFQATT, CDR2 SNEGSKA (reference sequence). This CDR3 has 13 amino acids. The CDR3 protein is CSARWEDDTEAFF. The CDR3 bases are TGCAGTGCTAGATGGGAGGATGACACTGAAGCTTTCTTT.

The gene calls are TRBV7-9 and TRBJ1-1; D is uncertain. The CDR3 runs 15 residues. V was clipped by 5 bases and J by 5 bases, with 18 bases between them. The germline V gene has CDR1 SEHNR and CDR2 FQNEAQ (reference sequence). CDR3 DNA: TGTGCCAGCAGCGGGCCTGTGGGCGGAGATACTGAAGCTTTCTTT. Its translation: CASSGPVGGDTEAFF. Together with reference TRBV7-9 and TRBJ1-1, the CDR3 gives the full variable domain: DTGVSQNPRHKITKRGQNVTFRCDPISEHNRLYWYRQTLGQGPEFLTYFQNEAQLEKSRLLSDRFSAERPKGSFSTLEIQRTEQGDSAMYLCASSGPVGGDTEAFFGQGTRLTVV.

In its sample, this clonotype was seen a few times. This chain's CDR3 is CASSLGTSGRRLDTQYF. The CDR3 coding sequence is TGCGCCAGCAGCTTGGGGACTAGCGGTCGGAGGTTGGATACGCAGTATTTT. The gene calls are TRBV5-1 and TRBJ2-3; TRBD2 matches at 10 bases. V trimming: 0 bases; J trimming: 6 bases; junction bases outside the gene matches: 10. CDR1 SGHRS and CDR2 YFSETQ come from the germline V gene. This CDR3 contains 17 residues. The whole variable domain, filled in from reference TRBV5-1 and TRBJ2-3, reads KAGVTQTPRYLIKTRGQQVTLSCSPISGHRSVSWYQQTPGQGLQFLFEYFSETQRNKGNFPGRFSGRQFSNSRSEMNVSTLELGDSALYLCASSLGTSGRRLDTQYFGPGTRLTVL.

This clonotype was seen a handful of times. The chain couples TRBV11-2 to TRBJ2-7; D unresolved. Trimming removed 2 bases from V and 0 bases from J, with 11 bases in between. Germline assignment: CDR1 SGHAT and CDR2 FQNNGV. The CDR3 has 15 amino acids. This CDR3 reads CASSLRVSGSYEQYF. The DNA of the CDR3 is TGTGCCAGCAGCTTAAGGGTATCGGGCTCCTACGAGCAGTACTTC.

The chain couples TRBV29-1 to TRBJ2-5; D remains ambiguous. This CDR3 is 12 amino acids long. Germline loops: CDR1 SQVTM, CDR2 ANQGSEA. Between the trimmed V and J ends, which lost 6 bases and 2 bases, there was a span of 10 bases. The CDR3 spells CSVRSRQETQYF. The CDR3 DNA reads TGCAGCGTAAGATCGAGGCAAGAGACCCAGTACTTC.

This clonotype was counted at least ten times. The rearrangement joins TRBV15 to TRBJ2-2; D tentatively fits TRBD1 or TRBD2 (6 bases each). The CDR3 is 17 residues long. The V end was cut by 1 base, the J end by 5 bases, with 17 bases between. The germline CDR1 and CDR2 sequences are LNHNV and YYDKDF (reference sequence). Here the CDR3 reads CATSRVKGTRETGELFF. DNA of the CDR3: TGTGCCACCAGCAGAGTAAAAGGGACACGGGAGACCGGGGAGCTGTTTTTT. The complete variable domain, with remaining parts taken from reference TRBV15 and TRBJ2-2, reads DAMVIQNPRYQVTQFGKPVTLSCSQTLNHNVMYWYQQKSSQAPKLLFHYYDKDFNNEADTPDNFQSRRPNTSFCFLDIRSPGLGDTAMYLCATSRVKGTRETGELFFGEGSRLTVL.

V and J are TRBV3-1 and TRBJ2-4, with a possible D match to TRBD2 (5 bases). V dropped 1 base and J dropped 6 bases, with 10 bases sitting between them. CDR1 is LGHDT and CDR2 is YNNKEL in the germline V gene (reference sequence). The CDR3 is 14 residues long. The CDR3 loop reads CASSQGPGRNIQYF. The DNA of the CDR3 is TGTGCCAGCAGCCAAGGTCCGGGGAGAAACATTCAGTACTTC.

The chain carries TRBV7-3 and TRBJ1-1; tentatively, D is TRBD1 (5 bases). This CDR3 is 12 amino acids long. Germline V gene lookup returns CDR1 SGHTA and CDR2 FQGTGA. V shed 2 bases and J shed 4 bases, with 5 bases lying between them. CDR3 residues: CASSLGTTEAFF. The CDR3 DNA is TGTGCCAGCAGCTTAGGGACCACTGAAGCTTTCTTT.

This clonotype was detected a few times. The CDR3 sequence: CASSLGTGIGEQFF. The DNA for the CDR3 is TGCGCCAGCAGCCTAGGGACAGGGATCGGTGAGCAGTTCTTC. The V gene is TRBV5-1, the J gene TRBJ2-1; the match to TRBD1 covers 9 bases. The CDR3 is 14 amino acids. V shed 4 bases, J shed 9 bases, and the junction held 8 bases outside the gene matches. Germline V lookup: CDR1 SGHRS, CDR2 YFSETQ.

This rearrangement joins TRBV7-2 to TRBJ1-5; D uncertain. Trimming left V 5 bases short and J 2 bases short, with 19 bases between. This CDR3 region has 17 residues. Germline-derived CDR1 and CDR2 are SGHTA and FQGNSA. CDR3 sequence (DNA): TGTGCCAGCAGCGGCTCGAGGTCCGGGTTCGGCAATCAGCCCCAGCATTTT. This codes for CASSGSRSGFGNQPQHF. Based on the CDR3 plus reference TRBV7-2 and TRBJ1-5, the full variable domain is GAGVSQSPSNKVTEKGKDVELRCDPISGHTALYWYRQSLGQGLEFLIYFQGNSAPDKSGLPSDRFSAERTGGSVSTLTIQRTQQEDSAVYLCASSGSRSGFGNQPQHFGDGTRLSIL.

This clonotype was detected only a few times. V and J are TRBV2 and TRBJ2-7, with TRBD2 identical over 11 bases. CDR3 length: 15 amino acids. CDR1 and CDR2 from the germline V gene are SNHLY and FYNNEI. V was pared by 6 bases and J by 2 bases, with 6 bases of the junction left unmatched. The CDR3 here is CASRRVAGGTYEQYF. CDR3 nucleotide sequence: TGTGCCAGCAGACGGGTAGCGGGGGGGACCTACGAGCAGTACTTC.

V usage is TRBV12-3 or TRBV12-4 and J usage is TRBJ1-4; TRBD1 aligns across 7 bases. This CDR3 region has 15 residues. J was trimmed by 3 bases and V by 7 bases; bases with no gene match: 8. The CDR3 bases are TGTGCCAGCACCCGTAGACAGGGCGCTAATGAAAAACTGTTTTTT. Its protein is CASTRRQGANEKLFF.

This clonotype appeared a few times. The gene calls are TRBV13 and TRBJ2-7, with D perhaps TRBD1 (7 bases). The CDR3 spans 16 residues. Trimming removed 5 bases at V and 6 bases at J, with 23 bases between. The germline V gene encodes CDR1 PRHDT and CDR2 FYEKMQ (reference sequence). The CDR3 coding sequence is TGTGCCAGCAGCCTCCCTTTGTTCAGGGGGGACGGCGAGCAGTACTTC. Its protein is CASSLPLFRGDGEQYF.

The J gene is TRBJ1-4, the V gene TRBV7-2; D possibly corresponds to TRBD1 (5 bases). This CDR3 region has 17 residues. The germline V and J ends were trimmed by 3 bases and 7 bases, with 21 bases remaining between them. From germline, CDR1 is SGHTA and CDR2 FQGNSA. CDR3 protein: CASSFREVGGLSEKLFF. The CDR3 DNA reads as TGTGCCAGCAGCTTCAGGGAGGTGGGCGGGTTGAGTGAAAAACTGTTTTTT.

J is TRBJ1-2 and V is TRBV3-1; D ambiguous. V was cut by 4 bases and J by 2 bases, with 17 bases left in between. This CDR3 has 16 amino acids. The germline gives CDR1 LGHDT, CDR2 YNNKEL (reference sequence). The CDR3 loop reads CASSPQTGRRNYGYTF. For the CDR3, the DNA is TGTGCCAGCAGCCCCCAGACGGGGAGGCGGAACTATGGCTACACCTTC.

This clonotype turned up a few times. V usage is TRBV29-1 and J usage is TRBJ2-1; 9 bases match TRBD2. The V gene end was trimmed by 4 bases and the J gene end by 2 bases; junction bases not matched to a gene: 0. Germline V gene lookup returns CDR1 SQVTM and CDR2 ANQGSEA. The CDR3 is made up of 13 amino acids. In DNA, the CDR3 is TGCAGCGTTGGCGGGAGGGCCTACAATGAGCAGTTCTTC. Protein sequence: CSVGGRAYNEQFF.

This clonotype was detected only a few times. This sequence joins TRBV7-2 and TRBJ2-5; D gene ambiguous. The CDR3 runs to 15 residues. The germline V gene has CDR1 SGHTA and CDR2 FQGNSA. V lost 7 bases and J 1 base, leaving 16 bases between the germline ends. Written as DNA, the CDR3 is TGTGCCAGCACCGATCTACGAGGACCCCAAGAGACCCAGTACTTC. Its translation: CASTDLRGPQETQYF.

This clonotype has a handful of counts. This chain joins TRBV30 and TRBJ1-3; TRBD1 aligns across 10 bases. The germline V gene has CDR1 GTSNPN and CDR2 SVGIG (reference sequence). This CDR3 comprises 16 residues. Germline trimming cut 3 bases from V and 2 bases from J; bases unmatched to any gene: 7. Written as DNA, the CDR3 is TGTGCCTGGAGAGGAAGGGACAGGGGAGCTGGAAACACCATATATTTT. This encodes CAWRGRDRGAGNTIYF. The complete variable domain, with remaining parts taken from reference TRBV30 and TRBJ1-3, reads SQTIHQWPATLVQPVGSPLSLECTVEGTSNPNLYWYRQAAGRGLQLLFYSVGIGQISSEVPQNLSASRPQDRQFILSSKKLLLSDSGFYLCAWRGRDRGAGNTIYFGEGSWLTVV.

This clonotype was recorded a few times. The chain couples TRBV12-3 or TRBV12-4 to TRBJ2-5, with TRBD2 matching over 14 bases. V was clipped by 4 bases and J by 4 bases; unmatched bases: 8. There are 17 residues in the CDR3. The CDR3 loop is CASSSWGLAGVGETQYF. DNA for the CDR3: TGTGCCAGCAGTTCATGGGGACTAGCGGGAGTGGGAGAGACCCAGTACTTC.

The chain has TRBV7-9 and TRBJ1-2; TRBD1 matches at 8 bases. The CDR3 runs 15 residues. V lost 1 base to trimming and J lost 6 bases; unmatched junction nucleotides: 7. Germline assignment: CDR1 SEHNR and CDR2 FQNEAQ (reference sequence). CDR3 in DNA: TGTGCCAGCAGCTTAGGAGTGGACAGGGCGGATGGCTACACCTTC. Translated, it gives CASSLGVDRADGYTF.

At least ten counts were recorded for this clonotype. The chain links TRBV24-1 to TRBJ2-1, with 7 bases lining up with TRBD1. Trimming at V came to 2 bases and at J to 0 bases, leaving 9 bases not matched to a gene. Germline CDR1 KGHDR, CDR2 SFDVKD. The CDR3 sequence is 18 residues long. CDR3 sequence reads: CATSDYRQGLSSYNEQFF. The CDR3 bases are TGTGCCACCAGTGATTATCGACAGGGATTGAGCTCCTACAATGAGCAGTTCTTC.

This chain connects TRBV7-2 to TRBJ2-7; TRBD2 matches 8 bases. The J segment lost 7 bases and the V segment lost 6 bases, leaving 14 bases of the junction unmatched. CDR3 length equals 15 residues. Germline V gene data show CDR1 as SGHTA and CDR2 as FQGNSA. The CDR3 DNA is TGTGCCAGCAGGGGAAGCGGGAGCGGCTCCGGAGAGCAGTACTTC. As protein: CASRGSGSGSGEQYF.

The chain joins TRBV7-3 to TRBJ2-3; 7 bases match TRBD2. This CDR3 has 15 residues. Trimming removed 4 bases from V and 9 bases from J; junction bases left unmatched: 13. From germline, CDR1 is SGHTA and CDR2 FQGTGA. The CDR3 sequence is CASSSQAGTGQTQYF. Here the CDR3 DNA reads TGTGCCAGCAGCTCCCAAGCGGGGACCGGGCAAACGCAGTATTTT.